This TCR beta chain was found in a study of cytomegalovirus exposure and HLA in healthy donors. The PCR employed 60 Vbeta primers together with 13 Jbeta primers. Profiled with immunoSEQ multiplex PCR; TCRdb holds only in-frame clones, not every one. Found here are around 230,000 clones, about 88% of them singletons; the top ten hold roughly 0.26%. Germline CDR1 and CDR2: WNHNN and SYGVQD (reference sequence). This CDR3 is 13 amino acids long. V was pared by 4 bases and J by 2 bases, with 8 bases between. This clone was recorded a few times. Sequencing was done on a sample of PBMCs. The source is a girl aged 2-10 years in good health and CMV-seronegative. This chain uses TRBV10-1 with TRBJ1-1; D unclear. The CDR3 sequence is CASSAQINTEAFF. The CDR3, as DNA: TGCGCCAGCAGTGCTCAGATCAACACTGAAGCTTTCTTT.